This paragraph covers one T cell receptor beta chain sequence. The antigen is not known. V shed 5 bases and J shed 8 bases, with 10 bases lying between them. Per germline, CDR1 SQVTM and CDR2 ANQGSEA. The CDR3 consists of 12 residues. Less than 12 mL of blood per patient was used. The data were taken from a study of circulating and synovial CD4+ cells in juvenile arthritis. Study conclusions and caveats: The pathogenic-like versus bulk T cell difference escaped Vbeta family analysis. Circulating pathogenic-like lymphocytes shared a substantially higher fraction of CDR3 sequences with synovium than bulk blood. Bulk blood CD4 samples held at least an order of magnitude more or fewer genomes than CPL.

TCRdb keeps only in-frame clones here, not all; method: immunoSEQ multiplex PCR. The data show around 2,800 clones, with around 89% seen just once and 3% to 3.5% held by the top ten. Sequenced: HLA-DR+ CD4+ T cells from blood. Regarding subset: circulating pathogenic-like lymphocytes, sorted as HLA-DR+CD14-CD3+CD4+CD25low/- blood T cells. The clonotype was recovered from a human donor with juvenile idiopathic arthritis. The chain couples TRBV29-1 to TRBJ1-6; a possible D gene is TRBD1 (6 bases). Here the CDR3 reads CSVKQGDSPLHF. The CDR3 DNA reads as TGCAGCGTTAAACAGGGAGATTCACCCCTCCACTTT.